This TCR beta chain was captured in a study of cytomegalovirus exposure and HLA in healthy donors. For the study at large: An earlier analysis found 110 million or so unique TCR beta sequences from around 180 million T cells. Study results and limitations: Most TCR beta V segments were productive about 90% or about 30% of the time in an earlier analysis.

With 60 Vbeta and 13 Jbeta primers, the PCR was carried out. Clones were sequenced by immunoSEQ multiplex PCR, and TCRdb holds only the in-frame ones, with some missing. The repertoire has 200,000 to 250,000 clones, 65% to 75% of them found once; the top ten carry 1.5% to 2%. In the case of this clone: Its antigen is still unknown.

Germline trimming cut 0 bases from V and 9 bases from J; bases unmatched to any gene: 6. The CDR3 is 16 residues long. CDR1 and CDR2 from the germline V gene are ENHRY and SYGVKD. The chain has TRBV10-3 and TRBJ2-1, with 12 bases that match TRBD2. Sequences were obtained from PBMCs. This receptor was taken from a woman aged 25 to 39 in good health and CMV-seronegative. The CDR3 is CAISESSSGGAGEQFF. The CDR3 nucleotides are TGTGCCATCAGTGAGTCGTCTAGCGGGGGGGCTGGTGAGCAGTTCTTC.